The 26 T cell receptor beta chains below all came from one sample that was sequenced in a study of blood T cells in healthy people across ages. Alongside a J-beta primer mix, a sample-barcoded 5' primer served in a second PCR lasting 7 to 11 cycles. TCRdb reprocessed the 5' RACE reads via MiXCR and lists one record per CDR3 protein. Seen here are about 1 million distinct CDR3 sequences, almost 25% observed once, and the top ten hold approximately 0.79%. These data also formed part of another study, on T cells of mothers and their children.

The sample comprised blood. The source is a girl aged 2 to 9 in good health.

In its sample, this clonotype was seen a few times. The V and J genes are TRBV6-5 and TRBJ2-5, with D maybe TRBD1 (6 bases). The end of the DNA aligns better with TRBJ2-7, so the J call may be wrong. The CDR3 runs 13 residues. The germline CDR1 and CDR2 sequences are MNHEY and SVGAGI. DNA of the CDR3: TGTGCCAGTAGCACAGGGTACGTTCACGAGCAGTACTTC. It codes for CASSTGYVHEQYF.

The rearrangement joins TRBV28 to TRBJ2-7; 13 bases are a match to TRBD2. The J segment lost 2 bases and the V segment lost 5 bases, leaving 6 bases of the junction unmatched. Germline V gives CDR1 MDHEN, CDR2 SYDVKM. The CDR3 extends over 16 amino acids. The CDR3 sequence: CASSHRLAGGPYEQYF. In DNA, the CDR3 is TGTGCCAGCAGTCATAGACTAGCGGGAGGTCCCTACGAGCAGTACTTC.

This clonotype was observed a handful of times. V and J are TRBV5-1 and TRBJ2-1; the D gene is possibly TRBD2 (5 bases). This CDR3 comprises 17 residues. Trimming took 4 bases from V and 5 from J, leaving 22 bases between them. Germline V gives CDR1 SGHRS, CDR2 YFSETQ. Here the CDR3 reads CASSLGPGLALNNEQFF. In DNA form, the CDR3 reads TGCGCCAGCAGCCTCGGGCCTGGGCTAGCACTTAACAATGAGCAGTTCTTC. Variable domain in full (rest from reference TRBV5-1 and TRBJ2-1): KAGVTQTPRYLIKTRGQQVTLSCSPISGHRSVSWYQQTPGQGLQFLFEYFSETQRNKGNFPGRFSGRQFSNSRSEMNVSTLELGDSALYLCASSLGPGLALNNEQFFGPGTRLTVL.

V and J are TRBV7-9 and TRBJ2-1, with 7 bases identical to TRBD1. The J segment lost 4 bases and the V segment lost 3 bases, leaving 6 bases of the junction unmatched. This CDR3 has 15 amino acids. Germline loops: CDR1 SEHNR, CDR2 FQNEAQ (reference sequence). CDR3 residues: CASSFEQGSYNEQFF. In nucleotides, the CDR3 is TGTGCCAGCAGCTTCGAACAGGGGAGTTACAATGAGCAGTTCTTC.

The chain combines TRBV12-3 or TRBV12-4 with TRBJ2-5, with TRBD1 identical over 8 bases. This CDR3 has 14 residues. The V gene end was trimmed by 6 bases and the J gene end by 4 bases; junction bases not matched to a gene: 7. CDR3 in amino acids: CASSATGEAETQYF. Written as DNA, the CDR3 is TGTGCCAGCAGCGCGACAGGGGAGGCAGAGACCCAGTACTTC.

This clonotype was counted a few times. The gene calls are TRBV6-2 or TRBV6-3 and TRBJ2-7; D is unclear. V shed 2 bases and J shed 11 bases, with 13 bases lying between them. Germline CDR1 MNHEY, CDR2 SVGEGT. The CDR3 contains 12 residues. The CDR3 DNA reads as TGTGCCAGCAGTTACGCAGGCGGCGGAGAGTACTTC. This encodes CASSYAGGGEYF.

The V and J genes are TRBV12-3 or TRBV12-4 and TRBJ1-2; D is ambiguous. This CDR3 is built from 14 residues. V was clipped by 7 bases and J by 5 bases, with 17 bases between them. The CDR3 DNA reads TGTGCCAGCACTAGCCTCGCGGCCCAATATGGCTACACCTTC. Translating gives CASTSLAAQYGYTF.

This clonotype was detected only a few times. The V and J genes are TRBV7-2 and TRBJ1-2; 9 nucleotides agree with TRBD1. CDR1 is SGHTA and CDR2 is FQGNSA in the germline V gene. The CDR3 spans 14 residues. Trimming removed 6 bases from V and 4 bases from J; junction bases left unmatched: 6. The CDR3 nucleotides are TGTGCCAGCAGATCCGGACAGGGGAGCTATGGCTACACCTTC. Residues: CASRSGQGSYGYTF.

This chain joins TRBV19 and TRBJ1-2; 8 positions agree with TRBD1. V dropped 7 bases and J dropped 4; count of bases not matched to a gene: 11. The CDR3 totals 15 residues. Germline CDR1 reads LNHDA; CDR2 reads SQIVND (reference sequence). The CDR3 is CASNKAGTGSYGYTF. CDR3 sequence (DNA): TGTGCCAGTAATAAAGCCGGGACAGGAAGCTATGGCTACACCTTC.

The V gene is TRBV4-3, the J gene TRBJ2-1; perhaps TRBD2 as D (5 bases). The germline gives CDR1 LGHNA, CDR2 YSLEER. V gave up 0 bases and J gave up 0 bases, with 18 bases separating them. The CDR3 is 19 amino acids. The CDR3 spells CASSQDRIALTDSYNEQFF. DNA of the CDR3: TGCGCCAGCAGCCAAGATCGCATAGCGCTAACCGACTCCTACAATGAGCAGTTCTTC.

This rearrangement joins TRBV29-1 to TRBJ2-2; tentative D call: TRBD1 (6 bases). The CDR3 has 15 residues. V was cut by 7 bases and J by 3 bases, with 18 bases left in between. Germline-derived CDR1 and CDR2 are SQVTM and ANQGSEA. The CDR3 nucleotides are TGCAGCGCCGTGGACAGTTCAATTTACACCGGGGAGCTGTTTTTT. It translates to CSAVDSSIYTGELFF.

This chain links TRBV7-8 with TRBJ2-7, with a tentative D call TRBD1 (6 bases). Germline V gene sequence: CDR1 SGHVS, CDR2 FQNEAQ. CDR3 length: 15 amino acids. Trimming removed 1 base from V and 5 bases from J, with 15 bases in between. Here the CDR3 reads CASSLDRALSHEQYF. CDR3 nucleotide sequence: TGTGCCAGCAGCTTAGACAGGGCCCTATCCCACGAGCAGTACTTC.

This chain joins TRBV20-1 and TRBJ1-1, with no clear D. Between the trimmed V and J ends, which lost 3 bases and 8 bases, there was a span of 22 bases. This CDR3 has 15 residues. CDR1 and CDR2 (germline): DFQATT, SNEGSKA (reference sequence). DNA of the CDR3: TGCAGTGCTAGGCCCCCGGGTCCCGGATCTGACGAAGCTTTCTTT. This gives the protein CSARPPGPGSDEAFF.

V gene TRBV12-3 or TRBV12-4 combines with J gene TRBJ2-4; TRBD1 matches 7 bases. The CDR3 spans 13 residues. V lost 3 bases to trimming and J lost 6 bases; unmatched junction nucleotides: 2. The CDR3 protein is CASSFRTGNIQYF. The CDR3 DNA is TGTGCCAGCAGTTTCCGGACAGGAAACATTCAGTACTTC.

The chain has TRBV7-2 and TRBJ2-1, with TRBD2 identical over 10 bases. Germline trimming cut 1 base from V and 7 bases from J; bases unmatched to any gene: 4. Germline V gene data show CDR1 as SGHTA and CDR2 as FQGNSA. This CDR3 has 15 amino acids. CDR3 DNA sequence: TGTGCCAGCAGCTTAGAAGCGGGGGGGCGAAATGAGCAGTTCTTC. This codes for CASSLEAGGRNEQFF.

This clonotype was observed a handful of times. The chain joins TRBV20-1 to TRBJ2-1; D call uncertain. This CDR3 spans 15 amino acids. CDR1 and CDR2 from the germline V gene are DFQATT and SNEGSKA (reference sequence). V lost 6 bases and J lost 8, with 23 bases in between. The DNA for the CDR3 is TGCAGTGCCCTAGGAGCAGGACGGGCGTGGGATGAGCAGTTCTTC. Translation: CSALGAGRAWDEQFF.

The chain couples TRBV21-1 to TRBJ1-1; the table names TRBD1, a call not compared with the DNA. TRBV21-1 is a documented pseudogene. The CDR3 sequence is 13 residues long. The CDR3 nucleotides are TGTGCCACCCTACTAACAGGGGCCACTGAAGCTTTCTTT. As protein: CATLLTGATEAFF.

The chain combines TRBV2 with TRBJ1-1, with D perhaps matching TRBD1 (5 bases). Germline V CDR1 and CDR2: SNHLY, FYNNEI. This CDR3 region has 15 residues. V dropped 4 bases and J dropped 1 base, with 13 bases sitting between them. CDR3 coding DNA: TGTGCCAGCAGTGGGGACGTTGAGGGGAACACTGAAGCTTTCTTT. As protein: CASSGDVEGNTEAFF.

The J gene is TRBJ1-1, the V gene TRBV6-5, with a weak D call TRBD1 (6 bases). CDR1 MNHEY and CDR2 SVGAGI come from the germline V gene. The CDR3 loop spans 15 amino acids. V lost 0 bases and J 7 bases, leaving 15 bases between the germline ends. The CDR3 nucleotides read TGTGCCAGCAGTTACTCACCCGGGGGCTTGGGTGAAGCTTTCTTT. This codes for CASSYSPGGLGEAFF.

This clonotype was seen more than once but under ten times. The rearrangement uses TRBV29-1 and TRBJ2-3, with 10 bases lining up with TRBD2. The CDR3 loop spans 14 amino acids. Germline CDR1 reads SQVTM; CDR2 reads ANQGSEA. The trim removed 8 bases at V and 1 base at J, leaving 6 bases unmatched. CDR3 region: CSSPGTSGTDTQYF. As DNA, the CDR3 is TGCAGCTCTCCCGGGACTAGCGGCACAGATACGCAGTATTTT.

This sequence joins TRBV9 and TRBJ2-7, with D tentatively TRBD2 (7 bases). Near its end, the DNA agrees better with TRBJ2-1, so the J call may be wrong. Germline CDR1 and CDR2: SGDLS and YYNGEE. This CDR3 has 16 amino acids. This CDR3 is CASSVGVEGEGHEQFF. DNA for the CDR3: TGTGCCAGCAGCGTAGGGGTTGAGGGGGAGGGCCATGAGCAGTTCTTC.

The chain couples TRBV7-8 to TRBJ2-7; D perhaps matches TRBD1 (5 bases). In germline, CDR1 is SGHVS, CDR2 FQNEAQ. The CDR3 sequence is 13 residues long. The V and J ends lost 4 bases and 6 bases respectively, with 13 bases between them. The CDR3 coding sequence is TGTGCCAGCAGCTCAACCCAGGGTTTCGAGCAGTACTTC. Translated: CASSSTQGFEQYF.

The V and J genes are TRBV20-1 and TRBJ2-4; 9 bases are shared with TRBD1. Germline-derived CDR1 and CDR2 are DFQATT and SNEGSKA (reference sequence). The J segment lost 1 base and the V segment lost 6 bases, leaving 10 bases of the junction unmatched. The CDR3 is 16 amino acids. CDR3 amino acids: CSALGQGITAKNIQYF. The DNA of the CDR3 is TGCAGTGCCCTGGGACAGGGAATAACGGCCAAAAACATTCAGTACTTC.

The rearrangement uses TRBV4-1 and TRBJ1-4, with no clear D. CDR1 MGHRA and CDR2 YSYEKL come from the germline V gene. The CDR3 is made up of 13 amino acids. The germline V and J ends were trimmed by 2 bases and 6 bases, with 7 bases remaining between them. The CDR3 reads CASSQISYEKLFF. CDR3 nucleotide sequence: TGCGCCAGCAGCCAAATAAGTTATGAAAAACTGTTTTTT.

This clonotype was seen only a few times. The chain carries TRBV20-1 and TRBJ2-5; 8 nucleotides agree with TRBD1. This CDR3 has 15 amino acids. The germline CDR1 and CDR2 sequences are DFQATT and SNEGSKA (reference sequence). Trimming removed 0 bases from V and 4 bases from J; junction bases left unmatched: 7. CDR3 nucleotide sequence: TGCAGTGCTAGAGAAGGACAGGGAGGAGGAGAGACCCAGTACTTC. Its protein is CSAREGQGGGETQYF.

This clonotype was picked up a small number of times. V usage is TRBV7-2 and J usage is TRBJ1-4; D unclear. The length of the CDR3 is 13 residues. Germline V gene lookup returns CDR1 SGHTA and CDR2 FQGNSA. V was cut by 5 bases and J by 6 bases, with 10 bases left in between. The CDR3 DNA follows: TGTGCCAGCAGCACTCGGACCGATGAAAAACTGTTTTTT. Translation gives CASSTRTDEKLFF.